The source of this T cell receptor (beta chain) is a study of blood T cell repertoires in COVID-19. How the authors handled the data: Reference gene primer amplification gave nucleated cell count estimates. The assay was immunoSEQ multiplex PCR, and TCRdb's table has in-frame clones only and misses some. From that table come the V and J calls and clone size; the DNA was used to work out D and trimming. The data contain around 300,000 clones, about 88% of them singletons. Germline lookup yields CDR1 MDHEN and CDR2 SYDVKM. CDR3 length: 16 amino acids. V lost 6 bases, J lost 7 bases, and 18 bases stayed unmatched.

The chain joins TRBV28 to TRBJ2-7; 7 bases are a match to TRBD1. The sequenced sample consisted of PBMCs or T cells enriched from blood (not recorded which). This TCR was recovered from a woman aged 60-75 years in a cohort exposed to, infected with or recovered from COVID-19 (not recorded which). The CDR3 region is CASSPNRGGGVREQYF. The DNA for the CDR3 is TGTGCCAGCAGCCCTAACAGGGGCGGCGGAGTGAGGGAGCAGTACTTC.